This T cell receptor (beta chain) was recovered during a study of blood T cells in healthy people across ages. About the research overall: Every two T cells gave about one barcoded beta molecule via template switching.

Primed by a sample-barcoded 5' primer and a J-beta primer mix, a second PCR proceeded for roughly 6 to 12 cycles. TCRdb re-called the 5' RACE reads through MiXCR, storing one row per CDR3 protein. The sample yields more than 900,000 distinct CDR3 sequences, approximately 32% seen once. Study-wide results and limits: Unsorted PBMCs ruled out conclusive naive versus antigen-experienced comparison. TCR beta diversity, measured per million T cells, fell in a roughly linear way with age.

The CDR3 is 16 residues long. With 3 bases clipped from V and 2 bases from J, the junction kept 10 bases outside the gene matches. The germline CDR1 and CDR2 sequences are LNHDA and SQIVND (reference sequence). In this sample, this clonotype turned up many times. What it binds is unknown. These data also featured in a second study, about T cells of mothers and their children. That paper adds: Over 9.5 million TCR beta CDR3 reads were obtained from each mother, and approximately 3 million from each child.

V is TRBV19 and J is TRBJ2-7, with 7 positions matching TRBD1. Material for sequencing was blood. This clonotype originated in a woman between 40 and 50 years old in good health. The DNA for the CDR3 is TGTGCCAGTAGTATTAAAGGGACAGCCGGACCCTACGAGCAGTACTTC. Translating it yields CASSIKGTAGPYEQYF.